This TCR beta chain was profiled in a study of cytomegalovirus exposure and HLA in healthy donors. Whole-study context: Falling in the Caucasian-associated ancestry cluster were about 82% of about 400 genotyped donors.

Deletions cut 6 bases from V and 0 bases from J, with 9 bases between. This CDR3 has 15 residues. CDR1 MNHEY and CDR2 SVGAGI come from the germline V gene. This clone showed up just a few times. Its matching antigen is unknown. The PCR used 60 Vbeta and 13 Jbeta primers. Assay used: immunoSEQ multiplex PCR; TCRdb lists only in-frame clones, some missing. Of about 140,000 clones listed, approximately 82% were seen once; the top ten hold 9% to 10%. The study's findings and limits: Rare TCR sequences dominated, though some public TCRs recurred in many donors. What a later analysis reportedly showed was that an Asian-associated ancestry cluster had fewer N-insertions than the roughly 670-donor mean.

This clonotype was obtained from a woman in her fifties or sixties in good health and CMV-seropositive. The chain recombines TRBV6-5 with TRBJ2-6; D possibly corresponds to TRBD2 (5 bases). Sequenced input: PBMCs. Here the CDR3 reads CASSLRVSGANVLTF. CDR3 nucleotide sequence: TGTGCCAGCAGCCTGAGGGTCTCTGGGGCCAACGTCCTGACTTTC.